This entry lists 22 T cell receptor beta chains sequenced from one sample in a study of shared T cell receptors in the human thymus. Clones were read by immunoSEQ multiplex PCR, and TCRdb kept only the in-frame ones, dropping some. The sample lists about 660,000 clones, around 87% seen once, with roughly 0.0094% in the top ten. These data were also filed under a second study, of human thymus T cells.

The sequencing input was thymocytes. The receptor set was obtained from a boy in the first two years of life with a congenital heart defect.

This rearrangement joins TRBV7-9 to TRBJ1-1; perhaps TRBD1 as D (6 bases). The CDR3 covers 13 residues. Trimming took 9 bases from V and 2 from J, leaving 13 bases between them. Germline V gene lookup returns CDR1 SEHNR and CDR2 FQNEAQ (reference sequence). The CDR3 loop is CASMYRVNTEAFF. The CDR3, as DNA: TGTGCCAGTATGTACAGGGTAAACACTGAAGCTTTCTTT. The whole variable domain, filled in from reference TRBV7-9 and TRBJ1-1, reads DTGVSQNPRHKITKRGQNVTFRCDPISEHNRLYWYRQTLGQGPEFLTYFQNEAQLEKSRLLSDRFSAERPKGSFSTLEIQRTEQGDSAMYLCASMYRVNTEAFFGQGTRLTVV.

CDR3 sequence reads: CASSPSTQGSYGYTF. The CDR3 coding sequence is TGTGCCAGCAGCCCCTCAACACAGGGCTCCTATGGCTACACCTTC. The chain employs TRBV7-9 and TRBJ1-2; weak D call: TRBD1 (6 bases). Germline V gene lookup returns CDR1 SEHNR and CDR2 FQNEAQ (reference sequence). The CDR3 consists of 15 residues. The V end lost 5 bases, the J end lost 4 bases, and 17 bases lay between the germline ends.

The chain combines TRBV19 with TRBJ1-4; 10 bases are a match to TRBD1. Germline V CDR1 and CDR2: LNHDA, SQIVND (reference sequence). There are 16 residues in the CDR3. J gave up 5 bases and V 7 bases, and 10 bases lay outside the gene matches. The CDR3 loop is CASKRGQGPKNEKLFF. CDR3 in DNA: TGTGCCAGTAAAAGGGGACAGGGGCCAAAAAATGAAAAACTGTTTTTT.

The CDR3 bases are TGTGCCTGGAGGAGACCGGGACAGGGGCCAGAAAAACTGTTTTTT. This encodes CAWRRPGQGPEKLFF. V gene TRBV30 combines with J gene TRBJ1-4; 10 bases fit TRBD1. V dropped 3 bases and J dropped 8; count of bases not matched to a gene: 9. The CDR3 covers 15 residues. Germline lookup yields CDR1 GTSNPN and CDR2 SVGIG (reference sequence).

The chain joins TRBV14 to TRBJ2-2, with D possibly matching TRBD1 (5 bases). The CDR3 is made up of 17 amino acids. Trimming took 4 bases from V and 2 from J, leaving 17 bases between them. Germline CDR1 SGHDN, CDR2 FVKESK. CDR3 sequence (DNA): TGTGCCAGCAGCCCACCAGACAGTTTATTCAACACCGGGGAGCTGTTTTTT. This encodes CASSPPDSLFNTGELFF.

The rearrangement links TRBV6-5 to TRBJ2-5, with TRBD1 identical over 7 bases. CDR3 size: 15 residues. CDR1 is MNHEY and CDR2 is SVGAGI in the germline V gene. Germline trimming cut 4 bases from V and 3 bases from J; bases unmatched to any gene: 8. The CDR3 DNA is TGTGCCAGCAGTTGGGGCAGGGGGTTGAAAGAGACCCAGTACTTC. Translation gives CASSWGRGLKETQYF.

V gene TRBV4-3 combines with J gene TRBJ1-5; a possible D gene is TRBD1 (6 bases). This CDR3 spans 14 amino acids. Trimming removed 1 base from V and 5 bases from J, with 9 bases in between. Germline values: CDR1 LGHNA, CDR2 YSLEER. The CDR3 bases are TGCGCCAGCAGCCAAGTGGCAGGGGATCAGCCCCAGCATTTT. Its protein is CASSQVAGDQPQHF.

In DNA, the CDR3 is TGTGCCAGCAGCCAAGTCCATTTGAGACAGGGAGCTAACTATGGCTACACCTTC. Protein: CASSQVHLRQGANYGYTF. The V call is TRBV14, the J call TRBJ1-2, with 7 positions matching TRBD1. The germline gives CDR1 SGHDN, CDR2 FVKESK. V shed 1 base, J shed 0 bases, and the junction held 11 bases outside the gene matches. This CDR3 is 18 amino acids long.

The V gene is TRBV29-1, the J gene TRBJ2-3; the D gene is possibly TRBD1 (6 bases). Germline CDR1 is SQVTM and CDR2 is ANQGSEA. V shed 7 bases and J shed 2 bases, with 13 bases lying between them. This CDR3 is built from 13 residues. The CDR3 nucleotides read TGCAGCGCAAAGGGGGTGACCACAGATACGCAGTATTTT. Amino acids: CSAKGVTTDTQYF.

On this clone itself: This sample also contains other DNA sequences that code for the same CDR3. The chain carries TRBV6-6 and TRBJ1-6; D is perhaps TRBD1 (5 bases). Germline CDR1 and CDR2: MNHNY and SVGAGI (reference sequence). The CDR3 totals 15 residues. The germline V and J ends were trimmed by 6 bases and 0 bases, with 9 bases remaining between them. The CDR3: CASRDTTSYNSPLHF. The CDR3 DNA follows: TGTGCCAGCAGGGACACCACCTCCTATAATTCACCCCTCCACTTT.

The CDR3 sequence is CASSLFGTGADQPQHF. CDR3 DNA: TGTGCCAGCAGTTTATTCGGGACAGGGGCGGATCAGCCCCAGCATTTT. The rearrangement uses TRBV28 and TRBJ1-5, with 10 bases that match TRBD1. The germline gives CDR1 MDHEN, CDR2 SYDVKM. V trimming: 1 base; J trimming: 5 bases; junction bases outside the gene matches: 5. The CDR3 extends over 16 amino acids.

This chain links TRBV11-2 with TRBJ2-3; no clear D. This CDR3 spans 18 amino acids. CDR1 is SGHAT, CDR2 FQNNGV, per germline. Between the trimmed V and J ends, which lost 3 bases and 0 bases, there was a span of 19 bases. In DNA form, the CDR3 reads TGTGCCAGCAGCTTTGCATCGGTTGTTTGTGCGAGCACAGATACGCAGTATTTT. Translated: CASSFASVVCASTDTQYF.

In nucleotides, the CDR3 is TGTGCCAGTAGCCCAGCGGGGGGTAGCTCCTACGAGCAGTACTTC. Its translation is CASSPAGGSSYEQYF. The chain is built from TRBV19 and TRBJ2-7; the match to TRBD2 covers 9 bases. This CDR3 is 15 amino acids long. The trim removed 6 bases at V and 0 bases at J, leaving 6 bases unmatched. Per the germline V gene, CDR1 is LNHDA and CDR2 is SQIVND (reference sequence).

This clone showed up just once. The chain joins TRBV5-1 to TRBJ2-3; perhaps TRBD2 as D (5 bases). V lost 4 bases and J 7 bases, leaving 25 bases between the germline ends. There are 17 residues in the CDR3. Looked up from germline, CDR1 is SGHRS and CDR2 is YFSETQ. The CDR3 loop reads CASSPLRVAMNENTQYF. The CDR3 DNA follows: TGCGCCAGCAGCCCCCTGAGAGTAGCGATGAACGAGAATACGCAGTATTTT.

This clone was seen more than once but under ten times. The chain joins TRBV4-2 to TRBJ2-5, with 8 bases matching TRBD2. Germline lookup yields CDR1 LGHNA and CDR2 YNFKEQ. Trimming removed 4 bases from V and 1 base from J; junction bases left unmatched: 5. The CDR3 is 15 residues long. The CDR3 protein is CASSRGGGLQETQYF. CDR3 coding DNA: TGTGCCAGCAGCCGTGGCGGGGGGCTCCAAGAGACCCAGTACTTC.

This sequence joins TRBV19 and TRBJ2-7; 7 positions match TRBD1. V shed 5 bases, J shed 7 bases, and the junction held 11 bases outside the gene matches. This CDR3 has 14 residues. CDR1 LNHDA and CDR2 SQIVND come from the germline V gene (reference sequence). The chain's CDR3 is CASSYNRGSGEQYF. CDR3 DNA sequence: TGTGCCAGTAGTTACAACAGGGGATCAGGGGAGCAGTACTTC.

This sequence joins TRBV27 and TRBJ1-4; D gene unclear. The CDR3 has 13 residues. Germline loops: CDR1 MNHEY, CDR2 SMNVEV (reference sequence). Trimming shortened V by 3 bases and J by 6 bases, and 8 bases separated the two germline ends. CDR3: CASSFRVYEKLFF. CDR3 nucleotides: TGTGCCAGCAGTTTCCGGGTTTATGAAAAACTGTTTTTT.

This chain joins TRBV6-1 and TRBJ2-1; a possible D gene is TRBD2 (8 bases). This CDR3 is built from 15 residues. V was clipped by 8 bases and J by 5 bases, with 19 bases between them. Germline V CDR1 and CDR2: MNHNS, SASEGT. The CDR3: CASEGGGGPNNEQFF. As DNA, the CDR3 is TGTGCCAGCGAAGGGGGCGGGGGGCCCAACAATGAGCAGTTCTTC.

V gene TRBV11-1 combines with J gene TRBJ2-7, with 8 bases aligning to TRBD1. The CDR3 is made up of 14 amino acids. With 0 bases clipped from V and 6 bases from J, the junction kept 4 bases outside the gene matches. Germline loops: CDR1 SGHAT, CDR2 FQDESV (reference sequence). The CDR3 loop reads CASSLARTGREQYF. The CDR3 nucleotides read TGTGCCAGCAGCTTAGCCCGGACAGGGCGCGAGCAGTACTTC.

This chain uses TRBV29-1 with TRBJ1-1; a weak D match, TRBD1 (5 bases). Trimming removed 8 bases at V and 4 bases at J, with 20 bases between. Germline V lookup: CDR1 SQVTM, CDR2 ANQGSEA. The CDR3 is made up of 14 amino acids. The CDR3 DNA reads TGCAGCCCCAACCGGGGGGAGAGAGCCACTGAAGCTTTCTTT. Translating gives CSPNRGERATEAFF.

The gene calls are TRBV6-5 and TRBJ1-5; no firm D call. Germline loops: CDR1 MNHEY, CDR2 SVGAGI. V shed 6 bases and J shed 0 bases, with 12 bases lying between them. The CDR3 contains 15 residues. The CDR3 loop reads CASSPDEDSNQPQHF. CDR3 bases: TGTGCCAGCAGCCCCGATGAGGATAGCAATCAGCCCCAGCATTTT.

This chain uses TRBV28 with TRBJ1-5, with 7 bases matching TRBD1. Germline CDR1 and CDR2: MDHEN and SYDVKM. V dropped 0 bases and J dropped 5; count of bases not matched to a gene: 10. The CDR3 spans 17 residues. As DNA, the CDR3 is TGTGCCAGCAGTTTATGGCAACGACAGGGTTGGTATCAGCCCCAGCATTTT. Encoded protein: CASSLWQRQGWYQPQHF.